Listed below are T cell receptor beta chains from one sample, sequenced in a study of blood T cell repertoires in COVID-19. The data were produced by immunoSEQ multiplex PCR, yet TCRdb's version contains in-frame clones alone and is incomplete. The sample carries around 55,000 clones, 75% to 95% recorded once. The source material was peripheral blood. All receptors come from a human donor with active COVID-19. The donor label of this sample is uncertain. The CDR3 runs from the conserved cysteine through the conserved F or W. A D gene is named only where the DNA matches it firmly. Expanded clones are given a class, and other clones once, few, many or no size at all.

CDR3 protein,CDR3 DNA,D gene,clone size,J gene,V gene
CASSLDDRGNSPLHF,TGTGCCAGCAGCTTAGATGACAGGGGAAATTCACCCCTCCACTTT,TRBD1,.,TRBJ1-6,TRBV11-2
CASSPGVGVTNEKLFF,TGCGCCAGCAGCCCGGGAGTAGGGGTTACTAATGAAAAACTGTTTTTT,.,.,TRBJ1-4,TRBV4-1
CAISESRGNTEAFF,TGTGCCATCAGTGAGAGTAGGGGGAACACTGAAGCTTTCTTT,.,.,TRBJ1-1,TRBV10-3
CASSRTPGSTDTQYF,TGTGCCAGCAGCCGAACGCCGGGGAGCACAGATACGCAGTATTTT,.,.,TRBJ2-3,TRBV5-4
CATMGSAGELFF,TGCGCCACCATGGGCTCGGCCGGGGAGCTGTTTTTT,.,.,TRBJ2-2,TRBV4-1
CSVDEVVIHYGYTF,TGCAGCGTTGACGAGGTAGTCATCCACTATGGCTACACCTTC,.,.,TRBJ1-2,TRBV29-1
CASSLVLSAATSGNTIYF,TGTGCCAGCAGCTTAGTCCTTTCGGCGGCGACCTCTGGAAACACCATATATTTT,.,.,TRBJ1-3,TRBV7-2
CASSQDNPVNSPLHF,TGCGCCAGCAGCCAAGATAACCCGGTGAATTCACCCCTCCACTTT,.,.,TRBJ1-6,TRBV4-3
CASSTLPRRSSGNTIYF,TGTGCCAGTAGTACTCTGCCCCGGCGGAGTTCTGGAAACACCATATATTTT,.,.,TRBJ1-3,TRBV19
CAISESLSSGANVLTF,TGTGCCATCAGTGAGTCCCTAAGCTCTGGGGCCAACGTCCTGACTTTC,.,.,TRBJ2-6,TRBV10-3
CASSIAGGRASSYNEQFF,TGTGCCAGCTCTATAGCGGGAGGGAGGGCGAGCTCCTACAATGAGCAGTTCTTC,TRBD2,.,TRBJ2-1,TRBV18
CASRNRYEQYF,TGTGCCAGCAGAAACAGGTACGAGCAGTACTTC,.,.,TRBJ2-7,TRBV28
CASSLEGARGLNEQYF,TGTGCCAGCAGCTTAGAAGGGGCCAGGGGGCTCAACGAGCAGTACTTC,TRBD1,.,TRBJ2-7,TRBV7-6
CASRRQPWGANVLTF,TGTGCCAGTAGGCGGCAGCCATGGGGGGCCAACGTCCTGACTTTC,.,.,TRBJ2-6,TRBV19
CASSGDRVGRNTGELFF,TGCGCCAGCAGCGGGGACAGGGTGGGGAGGAACACCGGGGAGCTGTTTTTT,TRBD1,.,TRBJ2-2,TRBV10-2
CSVGQGASEKLFF,TGCAGCGTTGGTCAGGGGGCGTCAGAAAAACTGTTTTTT,TRBD1,.,TRBJ1-4,TRBV29-1
CASSLGTGRNF,TGTGCCAGCAGTTTGGGGACAGGGAGGAACTTC,TRBD1,.,TRBJ2-7,TRBV12-3/TRBV12-4
CASSSGLADSGELFF,TGTGCCAGCAGCTCGGGACTAGCGGACTCCGGGGAGCTGTTTTTT,TRBD2,.,TRBJ2-2,TRBV7-8
CASTGGGRSNYGYTF,TGTGCCAGCACAGGAGGGGGCAGGTCTAACTATGGCTACACCTTC,TRBD1,.,TRBJ1-2,TRBV7-9
CATSDSQGKGNTEAFF,TGTGCCACCAGTGATTCACAGGGAAAGGGGAACACTGAAGCTTTCTTT,.,.,TRBJ1-1,TRBV24-1
CASGLEPQYEQYF,TGTGCTAGTGGTTTGGAGCCCCAATACGAGCAGTACTTC,.,once,TRBJ2-7,TRBV12-5
CASSHPRTGYTGELFF,TGCGCCAGCAGCCACCCTCGGACAGGGTACACCGGGGAGCTGTTTTTT,TRBD1,.,TRBJ2-2,TRBV4-1
CASSLGTRLNTEAFF,TGCGCCAGCAGCTTGGGGACAAGATTGAACACTGAAGCTTTCTTT,.,.,TRBJ1-1,TRBV5-1
CAVSPPRSESTEAFF,TGTGCCGTCTCTCCCCCTAGGTCGGAGAGCACTGAAGCTTTCTTT,.,once,TRBJ1-1,TRBV10-3
CASSYGLRAGYGYTF,TGTGCCAGCAGTTACGGCCTGCGGGCTGGGTATGGCTACACCTTC,.,.,TRBJ1-2,TRBV6-5
CATLGGGTDEQFF,TGTGCCACCCTGGGTGGCGGGACCGATGAGCAGTTCTTC,.,once,TRBJ2-1,TRBV6-6
CASSLHRGSGELFF,TGTGCCAGCAGCCTCCACAGGGGATCCGGGGAGCTGTTTTTT,TRBD1,.,TRBJ2-2,TRBV14
CASSDGLAGATGELFF,TGTGCCAGCAGTGATGGGCTAGCGGGCGCTACCGGGGAGCTGTTTTTT,TRBD2,.,TRBJ2-2,TRBV2
CASSPPLTGQGGGHF,TGTGCCAGCAGTCCACCACTGACGGGACAGGGGGGGGGTCATTTT,TRBD1,.,TRBJ1-5,TRBV28
CASISGGAFTGELFF,TGTGCCAGCATTTCCGGGGGGGCTTTCACCGGGGAGCTGTTTTTT,TRBD2,.,TRBJ2-2,TRBV6-6
CASSSPRGTTNEKLFF,TGTGCCAGCAGTTCTCCCCGAGGGACAACTAATGAAAAACTGTTTTTT,.,.,TRBJ1-4,TRBV28
CATRRDSITGELFF,TGTGCCACCCGCCGGGACAGCATCACCGGGGAGCTGTTTTTT,TRBD1,.,TRBJ2-2,TRBV6-4
CASSPTQGSGANVLTF,TGTGCCAGCTCACCCACTCAGGGGTCTGGGGCCAACGTCCTGACTTTC,.,.,TRBJ2-6,TRBV18
CASSPQTGRGANVLTF,TGTGCCAGCAGCCCCCAAACGGGGAGAGGGGCCAACGTCCTGACTTTC,.,.,TRBJ2-6,TRBV5-6
CASSSIHTEAFF,TGCGCCAGCAGCTCCATTCACACTGAAGCTTTCTTT,.,.,TRBJ1-1,TRBV5-1
CASSLAQGNGYTF,TGTGCCAGCAGTTTAGCCCAGGGGAATGGCTACACCTTC,.,.,TRBJ1-2,TRBV28
CASSLVGGNPGDTQYF,TGTGCCAGCAGCTTAGTTGGGGGGAACCCCGGGGATACGCAGTATTTT,.,.,TRBJ2-3,TRBV7-6
CASSSRDGRMNTEAFF,TGTGCCAGCAGCTCCCGGGATGGAAGGATGAACACTGAAGCTTTCTTT,.,.,TRBJ1-1,TRBV7-2
CASSALWPRGNTEAFF,TGTGCCAGTAGTGCTCTCTGGCCAAGGGGGAACACTGAAGCTTTCTTT,.,.,TRBJ1-1,TRBV19
CSVEWGEGTEAFF,TGCAGCGTTGAATGGGGGGAGGGGACTGAAGCTTTCTTT,.,.,TRBJ1-1,TRBV29-1
CASSSRGTGLNTEAFF,TGTGCCAGCAGCTCCCGAGGGACAGGGTTGAACACTGAAGCTTTCTTT,TRBD1,.,TRBJ1-1,TRBV7-6
CASSLTFGQPNQPQHF,TGTGCCAGCAGCTTGACATTTGGACAGCCTAATCAGCCCCAGCATTTT,.,.,TRBJ1-5,TRBV5-8
CASSLMAGDFWRELFF,TGTGCCAGCAGTTTAATGGCGGGGGATTTCTGGAGGGAGCTGTTTTTT,TRBD2,.,TRBJ2-2,TRBV27
CASSQEGGSYNEQFF,TGTGCCAGCAGCCAAGAGGGAGGGTCATACAATGAGCAGTTCTTC,TRBD2,.,TRBJ2-1,TRBV3-1/TRBV3-2
CSATLAGASYEQYF,TGCAGCGCCACCCTAGCGGGAGCGAGCTACGAGCAGTACTTC,TRBD2,once,TRBJ2-7,TRBV29-1
CASSLGQGSDNEQFF,TGTGCCAGCAGTTTGGGACAGGGGAGCGACAATGAGCAGTTCTTC,TRBD1,.,TRBJ2-1,TRBV6-5
CASRRIAGPPRDTQYF,TGTGCCAGCAGGCGAATAGCGGGGCCCCCCCGGGATACGCAGTATTTT,TRBD2,once,TRBJ2-3,TRBV28
CASSLGTVNEQFF,TGTGCCAGCAGTTTAGGGACAGTCAATGAGCAGTTCTTC,.,.,TRBJ2-1,TRBV12-3/TRBV12-4
CASGLGGPYEQYF,TGTGCCAGCGGCCTTGGAGGGCCCTACGAGCAGTACTTC,.,.,TRBJ2-7,TRBV12-3/TRBV12-4
CASSIGRQINSPLHF,TGTGCCAGTAGTATAGGCCGACAGATTAATTCACCCCTCCACTTT,.,.,TRBJ1-6,TRBV19
CASSRGLGYGYTF,TGTGCCAGCAGTAGGGGGCTGGGCTATGGCTACACCTTC,TRBD1,.,TRBJ1-2,TRBV6-6
CASSVDPGTGNFGNTIYF,TGTGCCAGCAGCGTTGATCCCGGGACAGGAAATTTCGGGAACACCATATATTTT,TRBD1,.,TRBJ1-3,TRBV9
CASSLVGSSYEQYF,TGTGCCAGCAGCCTAGTGGGGAGCTCCTACGAGCAGTACTTC,.,.,TRBJ2-7,TRBV28
CASSRTGGGETQYF,TGTGCCAGTAGTAGGACAGGGGGCGGAGAGACCCAGTACTTC,TRBD1,.,TRBJ2-5,TRBV19
CASSSGADTQYF,TGTGCCAGCAGCTCAGGGGCAGATACGCAGTATTTT,.,.,TRBJ2-3,TRBV11-2
CASSKTGLNTEAFF,TGTGCCAGTAGTAAAACAGGACTGAACACTGAAGCTTTCTTT,.,.,TRBJ1-1,TRBV19
CASSWTGGYGYTF,TGTGCCAGCAGTTGGACAGGGGGCTATGGCTACACCTTC,TRBD1,.,TRBJ1-2,TRBV27
CASSLGVEGNEQFF,TGTGCCAGCAGCCTCGGGGTTGAGGGCAATGAGCAGTTCTTC,.,.,TRBJ2-1,TRBV27
CASSYGGAGGYTF,TGTGCCAGCAGTTACGGGGGGGCGGGGGGCTACACCTTC,.,.,TRBJ1-2,TRBV6-5
CASSLAGTGYNEQFF,TGCGCCAGCAGCTTGGCTGGGACAGGATACAATGAGCAGTTCTTC,TRBD1,.,TRBJ2-1,TRBV5-1